This TCR beta chain came from a study of naive and memory T cell subsets. Findings and limits, study-wide: Possibly reflecting memory cells re-expressing CD45RA, a few larger clonotypes occurred in naive repertoires, especially CD8.

This clonotype came up a few times. Its specificity is unknown. Both TRBC1 and TRBC2 were covered by a beta constant-region primer of two equimolar oligonucleotides. Four rounds of PCR amplified the ligated cDNA using nested alpha and beta constant-region primers plus SP2. TCRdb reprocessed the UMI-ligation and nested PCR reads via MiXCR and lists one record per CDR3 protein. The sample yields approximately 140,000 distinct CDR3 sequences, 22% seen once. CDR1 and CDR2 (germline): LGHNA, YSLEER. The CDR3 runs to 20 residues. Unmatched junction bases numbered 20, after V lost 1 base and J lost 4 bases. The material sequenced was naive CD4+ T cells from blood. The chain joins TRBV4-3 to TRBJ2-7; 9 bases map to TRBD1. This TCR was sampled from a human donor in good health. CDR3 coding DNA: TGCGCCAGCAGCCAAGCCCTGACAGGGGGTTATCCAGTGGGGAGATACGAGCAGTACTTC. Amino acid sequence: CASSQALTGGYPVGRYEQYF.